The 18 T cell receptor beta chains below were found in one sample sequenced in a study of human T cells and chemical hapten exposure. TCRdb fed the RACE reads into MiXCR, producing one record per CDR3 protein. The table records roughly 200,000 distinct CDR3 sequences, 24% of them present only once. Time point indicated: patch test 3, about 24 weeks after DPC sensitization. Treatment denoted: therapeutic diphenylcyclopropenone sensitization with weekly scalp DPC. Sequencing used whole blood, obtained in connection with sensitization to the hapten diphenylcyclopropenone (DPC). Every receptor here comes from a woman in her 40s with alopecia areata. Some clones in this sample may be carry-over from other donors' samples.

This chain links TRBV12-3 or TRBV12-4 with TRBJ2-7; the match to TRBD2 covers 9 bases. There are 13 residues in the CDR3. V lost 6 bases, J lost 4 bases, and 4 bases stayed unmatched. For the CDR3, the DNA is TGTGCCAGCAGCCAGGGACTAGCTTACGAGCAGTACTTC. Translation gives CASSQGLAYEQYF.

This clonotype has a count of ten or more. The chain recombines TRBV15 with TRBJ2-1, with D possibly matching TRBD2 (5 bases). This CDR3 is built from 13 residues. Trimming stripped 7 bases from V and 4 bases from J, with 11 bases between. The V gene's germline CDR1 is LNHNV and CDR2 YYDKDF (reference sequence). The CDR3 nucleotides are TGTGCCACCAATAACCGGGGTTACAATGAGCAGTTCTTC. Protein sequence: CATNNRGYNEQFF.

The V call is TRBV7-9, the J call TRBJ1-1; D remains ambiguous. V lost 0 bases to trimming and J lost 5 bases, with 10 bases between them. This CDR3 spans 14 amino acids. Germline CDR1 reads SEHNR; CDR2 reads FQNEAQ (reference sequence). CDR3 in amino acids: CASSLAQVRTEAFF. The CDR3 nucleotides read TGTGCCAGCAGCTTAGCTCAGGTGAGAACTGAAGCTTTCTTT.

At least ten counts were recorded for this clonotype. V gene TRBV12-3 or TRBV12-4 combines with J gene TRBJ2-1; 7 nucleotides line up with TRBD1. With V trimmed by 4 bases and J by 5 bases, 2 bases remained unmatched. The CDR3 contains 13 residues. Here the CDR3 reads CASSSDRDNEQFF. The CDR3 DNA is TGTGCCAGCAGTTCTGACAGGGACAATGAGCAGTTCTTC.

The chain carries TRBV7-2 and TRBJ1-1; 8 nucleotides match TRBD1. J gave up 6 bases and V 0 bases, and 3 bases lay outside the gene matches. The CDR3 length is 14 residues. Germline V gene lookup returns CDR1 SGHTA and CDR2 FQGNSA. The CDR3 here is CASSLAQGVPEAFF. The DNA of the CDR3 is TGTGCCAGCAGCTTAGCACAGGGGGTGCCTGAAGCTTTCTTT.

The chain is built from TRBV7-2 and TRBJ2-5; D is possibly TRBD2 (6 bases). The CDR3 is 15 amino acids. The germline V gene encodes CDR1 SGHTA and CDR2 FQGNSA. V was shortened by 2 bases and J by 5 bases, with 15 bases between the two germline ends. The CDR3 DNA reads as TGTGCCAGCAGCTTATTTGCGGGAAGTTTCGAGACCCAGTACTTC. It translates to CASSLFAGSFETQYF.

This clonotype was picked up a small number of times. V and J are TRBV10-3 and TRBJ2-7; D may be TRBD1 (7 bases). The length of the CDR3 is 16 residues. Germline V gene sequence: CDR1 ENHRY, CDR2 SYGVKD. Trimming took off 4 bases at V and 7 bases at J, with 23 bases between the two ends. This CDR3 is CAISGQGSGGSLEQYF. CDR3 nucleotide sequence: TGTGCCATCAGTGGACAAGGATCAGGGGGGTCGCTGGAGCAGTACTTC.

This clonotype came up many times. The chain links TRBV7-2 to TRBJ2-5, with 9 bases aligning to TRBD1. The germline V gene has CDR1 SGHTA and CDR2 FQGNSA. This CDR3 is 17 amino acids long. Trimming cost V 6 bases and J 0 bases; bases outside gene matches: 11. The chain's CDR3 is CASRSGQGLSYQETQYF. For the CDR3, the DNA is TGTGCCAGCAGATCGGGACAGGGTTTATCGTACCAAGAGACCCAGTACTTC.

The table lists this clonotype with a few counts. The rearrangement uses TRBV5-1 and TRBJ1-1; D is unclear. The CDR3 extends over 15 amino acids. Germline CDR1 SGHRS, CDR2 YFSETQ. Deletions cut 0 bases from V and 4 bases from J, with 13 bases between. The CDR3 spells CASSLGGGMGTEAFF. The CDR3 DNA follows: TGCGCCAGCAGCTTGGGTGGAGGGATGGGCACTGAAGCTTTCTTT. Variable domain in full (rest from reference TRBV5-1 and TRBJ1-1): KAGVTQTPRYLIKTRGQQVTLSCSPISGHRSVSWYQQTPGQGLQFLFEYFSETQRNKGNFPGRFSGRQFSNSRSEMNVSTLELGDSALYLCASSLGGGMGTEAFFGQGTRLTVV.

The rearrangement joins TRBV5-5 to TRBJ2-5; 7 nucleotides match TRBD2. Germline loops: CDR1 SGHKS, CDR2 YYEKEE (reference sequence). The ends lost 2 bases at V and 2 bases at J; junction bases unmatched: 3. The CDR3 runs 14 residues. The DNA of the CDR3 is TGTGCCAGCAGCTTCACGGGGGGACAAGAGACCCAGTACTTC. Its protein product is CASSFTGGQETQYF.

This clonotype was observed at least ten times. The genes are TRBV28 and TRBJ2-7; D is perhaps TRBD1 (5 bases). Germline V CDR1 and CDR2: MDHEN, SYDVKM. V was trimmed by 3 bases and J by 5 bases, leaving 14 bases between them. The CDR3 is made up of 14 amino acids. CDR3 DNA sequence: TGTGCCAGCAGTTTGCCCTTTCAGGGAAACGAGCAGTACTTC. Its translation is CASSLPFQGNEQYF.

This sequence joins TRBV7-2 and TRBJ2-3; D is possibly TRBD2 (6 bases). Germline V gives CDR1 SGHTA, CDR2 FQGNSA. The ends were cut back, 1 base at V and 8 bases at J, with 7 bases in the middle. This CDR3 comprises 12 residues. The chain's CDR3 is CASSLEEGTQYF. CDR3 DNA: TGTGCCAGCAGCTTAGAGGAGGGTACGCAGTATTTT. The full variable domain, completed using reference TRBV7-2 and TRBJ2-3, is GAGVSQSPSNKVTEKGKDVELRCDPISGHTALYWYRQSLGQGLEFLIYFQGNSAPDKSGLPSDRFSAERTGGSVSTLTIQRTQQEDSAVYLCASSLEEGTQYFGPGTRLTVL.

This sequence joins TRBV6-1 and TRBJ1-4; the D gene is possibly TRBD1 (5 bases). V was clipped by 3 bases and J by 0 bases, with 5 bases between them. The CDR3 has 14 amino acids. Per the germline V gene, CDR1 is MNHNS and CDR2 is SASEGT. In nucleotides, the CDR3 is TGTGCCAGCAGTGACAGGGCAACTAATGAAAAACTGTTTTTT. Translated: CASSDRATNEKLFF.

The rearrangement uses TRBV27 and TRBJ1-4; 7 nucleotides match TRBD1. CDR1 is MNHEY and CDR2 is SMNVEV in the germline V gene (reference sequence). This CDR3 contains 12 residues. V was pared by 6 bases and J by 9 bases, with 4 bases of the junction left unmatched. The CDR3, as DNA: TGTGCCAGCAGGGAACAGGGGCAAAAACTGTTTTTT. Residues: CASREQGQKLFF.

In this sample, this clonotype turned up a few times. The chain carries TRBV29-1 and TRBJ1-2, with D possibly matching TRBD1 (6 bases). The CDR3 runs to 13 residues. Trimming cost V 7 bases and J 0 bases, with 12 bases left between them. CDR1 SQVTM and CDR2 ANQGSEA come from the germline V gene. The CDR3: CSASRGANYGYTF. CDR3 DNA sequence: TGCAGCGCCAGCAGGGGAGCTAACTATGGCTACACCTTC.

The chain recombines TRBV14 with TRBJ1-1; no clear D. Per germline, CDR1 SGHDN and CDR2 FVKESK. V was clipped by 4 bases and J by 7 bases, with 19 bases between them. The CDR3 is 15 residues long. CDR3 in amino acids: CASSPRGSLKVEAFF. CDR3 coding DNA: TGTGCCAGCAGCCCACGCGGCTCCTTAAAGGTTGAAGCTTTCTTT. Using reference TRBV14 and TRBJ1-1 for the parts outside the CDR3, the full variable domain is EAGVTQFPSHSVIEKGQTVTLRCDPISGHDNLYWYRRVMGKEIKFLLHFVKESKQDESGMPNNRFLAERTGGTYSTLKVQPAELEDSGVYFCASSPRGSLKVEAFFGQGTRLTVV.

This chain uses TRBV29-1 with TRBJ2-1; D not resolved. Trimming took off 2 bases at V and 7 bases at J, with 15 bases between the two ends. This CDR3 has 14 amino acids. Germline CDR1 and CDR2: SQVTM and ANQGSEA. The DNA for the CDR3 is TGCAGCGTTGAAAGCAGGTCCCTGGGGAATGAGCAGTTCTTC. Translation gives CSVESRSLGNEQFF.

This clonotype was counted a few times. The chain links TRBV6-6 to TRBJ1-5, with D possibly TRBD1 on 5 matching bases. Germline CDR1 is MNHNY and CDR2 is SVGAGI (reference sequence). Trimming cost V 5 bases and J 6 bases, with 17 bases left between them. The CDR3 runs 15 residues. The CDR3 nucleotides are TGTGCCAGCAGTCCTGACACAGGATCGGGTCAGCCCCAGCATTTT. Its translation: CASSPDTGSGQPQHF.